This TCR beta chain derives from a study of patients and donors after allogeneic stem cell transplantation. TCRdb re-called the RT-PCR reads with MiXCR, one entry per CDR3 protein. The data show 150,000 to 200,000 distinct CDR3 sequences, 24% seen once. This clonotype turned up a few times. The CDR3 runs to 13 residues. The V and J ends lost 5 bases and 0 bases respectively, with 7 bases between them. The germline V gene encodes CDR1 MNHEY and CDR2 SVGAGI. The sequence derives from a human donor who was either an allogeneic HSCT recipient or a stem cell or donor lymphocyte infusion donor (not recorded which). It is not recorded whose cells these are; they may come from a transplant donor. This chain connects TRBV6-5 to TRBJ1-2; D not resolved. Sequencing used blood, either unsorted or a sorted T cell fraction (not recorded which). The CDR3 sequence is CASSATSNYGYTF. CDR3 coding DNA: TGTGCCAGCAGTGCGACATCTAACTATGGCTACACCTTC.